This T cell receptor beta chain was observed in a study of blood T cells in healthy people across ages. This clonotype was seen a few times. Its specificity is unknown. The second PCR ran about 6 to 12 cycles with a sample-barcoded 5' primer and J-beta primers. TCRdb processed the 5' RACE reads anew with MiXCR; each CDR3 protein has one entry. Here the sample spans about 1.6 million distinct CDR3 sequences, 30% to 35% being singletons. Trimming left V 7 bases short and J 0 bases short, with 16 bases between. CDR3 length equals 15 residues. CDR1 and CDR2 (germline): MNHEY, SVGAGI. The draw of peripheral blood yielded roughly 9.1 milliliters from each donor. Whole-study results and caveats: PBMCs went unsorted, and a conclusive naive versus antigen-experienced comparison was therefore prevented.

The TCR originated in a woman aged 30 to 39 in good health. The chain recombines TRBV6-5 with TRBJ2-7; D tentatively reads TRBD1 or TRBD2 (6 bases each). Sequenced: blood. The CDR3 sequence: CASTPRGRSSYEQYF. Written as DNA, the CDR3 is TGTGCCAGCACTCCCCGGGGGCGAAGCTCCTACGAGCAGTACTTC.